The 27 T cell receptor beta chains given below trace back to one sample, sequenced in a study of T cells in Graves' hyperthyroidism and ophthalmopathy. Regions amplified from RNA transcripts were the TCR beta CDR3 regions. During a first-round RT-PCR of the TCR CDR3, the HTBI primer set was used. TCRdb reprocessed the multiplex PCR reads via MiXCR and lists one record per CDR3 protein. The table has a few hundred thousand distinct CDR3 sequences, roughly a sixth seen once. The material sequenced was blood. The receptors shown here come from a woman between 40 and 50 years old with Graves' ophthalmopathy.

The chain employs TRBV30 and TRBJ1-3; D gene ambiguous. Deletions cut 5 bases from V and 0 bases from J, with 14 bases between. Germline CDR1 is GTSNPN and CDR2 is SVGIG (reference sequence). This CDR3 is 15 amino acids long. CDR3 region: CAWGEGASSGNTIYF. The CDR3 nucleotides read TGTGCCTGGGGGGAGGGAGCAAGCTCTGGAAACACCATATATTTT. The full variable domain, in which reference TRBV30 and TRBJ1-3 provide the parts outside the CDR3, is SQTIHQWPATLVQPVGSPLSLECTVEGTSNPNLYWYRQAAGRGLQLLFYSVGIGQISSEVPQNLSASRPQDRQFILSSKKLLLSDSGFYLCAWGEGASSGNTIYFGEGSWLTVV.

This clonotype appeared many times. The genes are TRBV5-1 and TRBJ2-7; 10 bases line up with TRBD1. J lost 1 base, V lost 1 base, and 8 bases had no gene match. The CDR3 consists of 17 residues. Per germline, CDR1 SGHRS and CDR2 YFSETQ. The CDR3 loop reads CASSLLRGTGDSYEQYF. The CDR3, as DNA: TGCGCCAGCAGCTTGTTACGAGGGACAGGGGATTCCTACGAGCAGTACTTC.

This clonotype was recorded at least ten times. This chain joins TRBV30 and TRBJ1-2; tentatively, D is TRBD1 (5 bases). Trimming left V 4 bases short and J 4 bases short, with 16 bases between. The CDR3 covers 14 residues. CDR1 is GTSNPN and CDR2 is SVGIG in the germline V gene (reference sequence). The CDR3 protein is CAWMGDARSYGYTF. The CDR3 DNA reads as TGTGCCTGGATGGGGGACGCTCGATCCTATGGCTACACCTTC.

This clonotype has a count of ten or more. V usage is TRBV11-2 and J usage is TRBJ1-3, with D perhaps matching TRBD1 (6 bases). Trimming left V 5 bases short and J 4 bases short, with 18 bases between. The germline gives CDR1 SGHAT, CDR2 FQNNGV. This CDR3 comprises 16 residues. Here the CDR3 reads CASSLLQGLKGNTIYF. For the CDR3, the DNA is TGTGCCAGCAGCCTACTACAGGGTCTAAAGGGAAACACCATATATTTT.

This clonotype was detected ten times or more. The chain uses TRBV2 and TRBJ2-1, with 14 nucleotides matching TRBD2. V shed 5 bases, J shed 0 bases, and the junction held 6 bases outside the gene matches. This CDR3 region has 18 residues. Per the germline V gene, CDR1 is SNHLY and CDR2 is FYNNEI. CDR3 protein: CASSLGTSGSPSYNEQFF. As DNA, the CDR3 is TGTGCCAGCAGTTTGGGGACTAGCGGGAGTCCCTCCTACAATGAGCAGTTCTTC. Full variable domain (remainder filled in from reference TRBV2 and TRBJ2-1): EPEVTQTPSHQVTQMGQEVILRCVPISNHLYFYWYRQILGQKVEFLVSFYNNEISEKSEIFDDQFSVERPDGSNFTLKIRSTKLEDSAMYFCASSLGTSGSPSYNEQFFGPGTRLTVL.

This clonotype was seen a handful of times. The chain combines TRBV7-9 with TRBJ1-6; the match to TRBD1 covers 9 bases. Trimming at V came to 4 bases and at J to 10 bases, leaving 14 bases not matched to a gene. Germline V gene data show CDR1 as SEHNR and CDR2 as FQNEAQ (reference sequence). The length of the CDR3 is 17 residues. The DNA of the CDR3 is TGTGCCAGCAGCTCCGTCAGTAGTGGGACAGGGAGCTCACCCCTCCACTTT. Translating it yields CASSSVSSGTGSSPLHF.

This sequence joins TRBV10-3 and TRBJ2-7, with TRBD1 identical over 9 bases. The CDR3 runs to 18 residues. The V gene end was trimmed by 8 bases and the J gene end by 6 bases; junction bases not matched to a gene: 23. Germline V gene data show CDR1 as ENHRY and CDR2 as SYGVKD. This CDR3 is CAIAGVTGGRRGGSEQYF. The CDR3 nucleotides are TGTGCCATCGCAGGCGTTACAGGGGGCCGCCGAGGGGGCTCCGAGCAGTACTTC.

This clonotype was seen repeatedly, ten times or more. The DNA of the CDR3 is TGTGCCAGCTCCACTGGCGGGAGTTTCCCCGGGGAGCTGTTTTTT. Its translation is CASSTGGSFPGELFF. This chain connects TRBV11-3 to TRBJ2-2; 7 nucleotides match TRBD2. Germline trimming cut 8 bases from V and 6 bases from J; bases unmatched to any gene: 12. From germline, CDR1 is SGHNT and CDR2 YENEEA. The CDR3 totals 15 residues.

Remarks on this clonotype: Being one base from a much bigger clone, this may be a read error. This chain connects TRBV28 to TRBJ1-2; D remains unclear. CDR1 and CDR2 (germline): MDHEN, SYDVKM. There are 12 residues in the CDR3. The CDR3 region has the DNA TGTGCCAGCAGTCCGCCAAGCTATGGCCACACCTTC. Its translation: CASSPPSYGHTF.

This clonotype was observed a few times. The CDR3, as DNA: TGTGCCACCAGCAGGGAAAGGGGACAGGGTGGTCGGGGGTACCAAGAGACCCAGTACTTC. It encodes CATSRERGQGGRGYQETQYF. The chain carries TRBV15 and TRBJ2-5, with 9 bases matching TRBD1. The CDR3 is made up of 20 amino acids. J gave up 0 bases and V 3 bases, and 17 bases lay outside the gene matches. Germline V lookup: CDR1 LNHNV, CDR2 YYDKDF (reference sequence).

About this clonotype itself: A much larger clone lies a single base off, so this may be a read error. Since the CDR3 does not end with the conserved phenylalanine or tryptophan, this likely comes from a read error. The chain has TRBV6-5 and TRBJ2-5; no definite D call. V was pared by 2 bases and J by 4 bases, with 11 bases between. CDR1 and CDR2 from the germline V gene are MNHEY and SVGAGI. The CDR3 spans 14 residues. The CDR3 region is CASSYGPNRETQYL. The CDR3 DNA reads as TGTGCCAGCAGTTACGGGCCCAATAGAGAGACCCAGTACCTC.

The chain is built from TRBV15 and TRBJ1-1; possibly TRBD1 for D (6 bases). This CDR3 region has 14 residues. The ends were cut back, 7 bases at V and 3 bases at J, with 15 bases in the middle. The V gene's germline CDR1 is LNHNV and CDR2 YYDKDF (reference sequence). In DNA, the CDR3 is TGTGCCACCATCCAACAGGGTTCTGACACTGAAGCTTTCTTT. Its protein product is CATIQQGSDTEAFF.

This clonotype was seen repeatedly, ten times or more. V gene TRBV20-1 combines with J gene TRBJ2-7, with 8 bases identical to TRBD1. This CDR3 is built from 14 residues. Germline V lookup: CDR1 DFQATT, CDR2 SNEGSKA (reference sequence). Trimming removed 3 bases from V and 2 bases from J; junction bases left unmatched: 6. In DNA form, the CDR3 reads TGCAGTGCTAGCGAGTGGACAGGGCCCTACGAGCAGTACTTC. This gives the protein CSASEWTGPYEQYF.

This clonotype has at least ten counts. As DNA, the CDR3 is TGTGCCAGCAGTATTGGGACTAGCGGGGTTGAAGAGACCCAGTACTTC. Translation: CASSIGTSGVEETQYF. The V call is TRBV11-2, the J call TRBJ2-5; 13 bases fit TRBD2. The CDR3 runs 16 residues. CDR1 SGHAT and CDR2 FQNNGV come from the germline V gene. Trimming cost V 6 bases and J 3 bases; bases outside gene matches: 7.

This clonotype was recorded a few times. The V gene is TRBV13, the J gene TRBJ1-2; 8 bases line up with TRBD1. CDR1 PRHDT and CDR2 FYEKMQ come from the germline V gene (reference sequence). V lost 4 bases, J lost 0 bases, and 4 bases stayed unmatched. The CDR3 is made up of 15 amino acids. CDR3 amino acids: CASSYQTGANYGYTF. The CDR3 nucleotides read TGTGCCAGCAGCTACCAGACAGGGGCTAACTATGGCTACACCTTC.

The chain is built from TRBV3-1 and TRBJ2-1; D is perhaps TRBD1 (5 bases). CDR1 and CDR2 (germline): LGHDT, YNNKEL (reference sequence). V was shortened by 4 bases and J by 6 bases, with 13 bases between the two germline ends. The CDR3 covers 14 residues. As DNA, the CDR3 is TGTGCCAGCAGCCTAAAGGGGCTCCTCAATGAGCAGTTCTTC. This gives the protein CASSLKGLLNEQFF.

In its sample, this clonotype was seen many times. The chain employs TRBV5-1 and TRBJ2-3; D call uncertain. V dropped 6 bases and J dropped 2 bases, with 13 bases sitting between them. This CDR3 has 14 residues. From germline, CDR1 is SGHRS and CDR2 YFSETQ. The CDR3 protein is CASTSQAPTDTQYF. CDR3 DNA sequence: TGCGCCAGCACCTCCCAAGCCCCCACAGATACGCAGTATTTT.

The chain has TRBV3-1 and TRBJ1-3; no clear D gene. The V gene lost 1 base and the J gene lost 0 bases, with 7 bases spanning the gap. The germline CDR1 and CDR2 sequences are LGHDT and YNNKEL (reference sequence). The CDR3 consists of 15 residues. This CDR3 is CASSQGRHSGNTIYF. The CDR3 DNA reads as TGTGCCAGCAGCCAAGGACGCCACTCTGGAAACACCATATATTTT.

This clonotype was observed a few times. A much larger clonotype is one base distant, so this may be a read error. This chain links TRBV2 with TRBJ2-3; TRBD1 might be the D (6 bases). The germline gives CDR1 SNHLY, CDR2 FYNNEI. Between the trimmed V and J ends, which lost 7 bases and 4 bases, there was a span of 18 bases. This CDR3 comprises 15 residues. The CDR3 is CASKGQGINADTQYF. The DNA for the CDR3 is TGTGCCAGCAAAGGGCAGGGGATTAACGCAGATACGCAGTATTTT. Supplemented by reference TRBV2 and TRBJ2-3, the full variable domain reads EPEVTQTPSHQVTQMGQEVILRCVPISNHLYFYWYRQILGQKVEFLVSFYNNEISEKSEIFDDQFSVERPDGSNFTLKIRSTKLEDSAMYFCASKGQGINADTQYFGPGTRLTVL.

The chain is built from TRBV4-1 and TRBJ1-1, with D perhaps matching TRBD1 (6 bases). V was trimmed by 6 bases and J by 2 bases, leaving 25 bases between them. The germline V gene encodes CDR1 MGHRA and CDR2 YSYEKL. CDR3 length equals 18 residues. CDR3 amino acids: CASSPRGRVVGANTEAFF. The CDR3 nucleotides are TGCGCCAGCAGTCCCAGGGGACGAGTCGTGGGAGCTAACACTGAAGCTTTCTTT.

This chain links TRBV10-3 with TRBJ1-5; maybe TRBD1 (6 bases). Trimming took 8 bases from V and 0 from J, leaving 8 bases between them. This CDR3 has 13 residues. Germline assignment: CDR1 ENHRY and CDR2 SYGVKD. CDR3 DNA: TGTGCCATCGGACAGACTAGCAATCAGCCCCAGCATTTT. Amino acid sequence: CAIGQTSNQPQHF.

This clonotype was detected only a few times. The rearrangement joins TRBV28 to TRBJ2-7, with 9 bases aligning to TRBD2. Trimming at V came to 5 bases and at J to 2 bases, leaving 4 bases not matched to a gene. Germline V gene data show CDR1 as MDHEN and CDR2 as SYDVKM. This CDR3 is built from 14 residues. CDR3 sequence: CASSTASGAYEQYF. In nucleotides, the CDR3 is TGTGCCAGCAGTACTGCTAGCGGGGCCTACGAGCAGTACTTC.

In its sample, this clonotype was seen a few times. The chain carries TRBV6-5 and TRBJ2-7; TRBD1 might be the D (6 bases). Germline CDR1 and CDR2: MNHEY and SVGAGI. Trimming removed 0 bases at V and 0 bases at J, with 15 bases between. The CDR3 length is 17 residues. Here the CDR3 DNA reads TGTGCCAGCAGTTACTCGGCAGGGGACCTATTCTCCTACGAGCAGTACTTC. As protein: CASSYSAGDLFSYEQYF.

This clonotype was detected many times. The chain combines TRBV30 with TRBJ1-4; D possibly corresponds to TRBD1 (5 bases). CDR3 length: 14 amino acids. Trimming shortened V by 3 bases and J by 10 bases, and 18 bases separated the two germline ends. The V gene's germline CDR1 is GTSNPN and CDR2 SVGIG (reference sequence). DNA for the CDR3: TGTGCCTGGAGCGAGGGGAGGGATGCTGGAAAACTGTTTTTT. Translating gives CAWSEGRDAGKLFF.

This rearrangement joins TRBV9 to TRBJ1-1; 7 nucleotides align to TRBD1. After removal of 5 bases from V and 8 bases from J, the junction contained 12 bases not matched to a gene. Germline V CDR1 and CDR2: SGDLS, YYNGEE. The CDR3 is 14 amino acids. The CDR3 loop is CASSVEGTAVEAFF. CDR3 DNA: TGTGCCAGCAGTGTGGAAGGGACAGCCGTAGAAGCTTTCTTT.

DNA of the CDR3: TGTGCCAGTAGTACTCTTACAGGGTATGAGTCGAACACTGAAGCTTTCTTT. As protein: CASSTLTGYESNTEAFF. This sequence joins TRBV19 and TRBJ1-1; D is possibly TRBD1 (6 bases). This CDR3 contains 17 residues. CDR1 and CDR2 (germline): LNHDA, SQIVND (reference sequence). Trimming cost V 4 bases and J 1 base, with 19 bases left between them.

This clonotype was counted ten times or more. This sequence joins TRBV6-1 and TRBJ2-5; D is undetermined. Germline V CDR1 and CDR2: MNHNS, SASEGT. Between the trimmed V and J ends, which lost 8 bases and 4 bases, there was a span of 14 bases. The CDR3 sequence is 13 residues long. For the CDR3, the DNA is TGTGCCAGCCCCACTCGGGCCAGAGAGACCCAGTACTTC. The encoded protein is CASPTRARETQYF.